The rows below give T cell receptor beta chains drawn from one sample of a study of CD8 T cells in ankylosing spondylitis. TCRdb re-derived calls from the 5' RACE reads in MiXCR, one entry per CDR3 protein. The sample holds some 71,000 distinct CDR3 sequences, roughly 5.3% seen once. Sequencing input: blood, either unsorted or a sorted T cell fraction (not recorded which). The receptor set was obtained from a male donor with ankylosing spondylitis or in good health (not recorded which). Each CDR3 is given with its conserved first and last residue. D genes are given only for firm matches. Where a row states a size, it is once, few, many or the class of an expanded clone; other rows omit it.

CDR3nt: TGTGCCAGCAGCGAACCAAGGTCCCAGACATATCCCTACGAGCAGTACTTC
CDR3aa: CASSEPRSQTYPYEQYF
v_gene: TRBV2
d_gene: .
abundance: many
j_gene: TRBJ2-7

CDR3nt: TGTGCCAGCAGCCAGGGACAGGGAATGAACACTGAAGCTTTCTTT
CDR3aa: CASSQGQGMNTEAFF
v_gene: TRBV7-3
d_gene: TRBD1
abundance: many
j_gene: TRBJ1-1

CDR3nt: TGTGCCATCGGAACTGGACAGGGGACTGAAGCTTTCTTT
CDR3aa: CAIGTGQGTEAFF
v_gene: TRBV10-3
d_gene: TRBD1
abundance: many
j_gene: TRBJ1-1

CDR3nt: TGCGCCAGCAGCTTGTGGGCCTCCTACGAGCAGTACTTC
CDR3aa: CASSLWASYEQYF
v_gene: TRBV5-1
d_gene: .
abundance: many
j_gene: TRBJ2-7

CDR3nt: TGTGCCAGCAGCGCTTCTCCGGGACTAGCGGGGTCGAGTTCCTACGAGCAGTACTTC
CDR3aa: CASSASPGLAGSSSYEQYF
v_gene: TRBV9
d_gene: TRBD2
abundance: many
j_gene: TRBJ2-7

CDR3nt: TGTGCCAGCAGCTCCCTGGGGGGGGGCTCCTACAATGAGCAGTTCTTC
CDR3aa: CASSSLGGGSYNEQFF
v_gene: TRBV7-1
d_gene: TRBD2
abundance: many
j_gene: TRBJ2-1

CDR3nt: TGTGCCAGCGGTCAAGTCGGCATCTCCCGGTCCACTGAGCAGTTCTTC
CDR3aa: CASGQVGISRSTEQFF
v_gene: TRBV28
d_gene: .
abundance: many
j_gene: TRBJ2-1

CDR3nt: TGTGCCAGCAGTGGCCCCGAGACCCAGTACTTC
CDR3aa: CASSGPETQYF
v_gene: TRBV2
d_gene: .
abundance: many
j_gene: TRBJ2-5

CDR3nt: TGTGCCAGCAGCCTGGGGACTAGCGGGGGCTCGCAGTATTTT
CDR3aa: CASSLGTSGGSQYF
v_gene: TRBV7-3
d_gene: TRBD2
abundance: many
j_gene: TRBJ2-3

CDR3nt: TGTGCCAGCAGCCGCGGGACAGCCAATCAGCCCCAGCATTTT
CDR3aa: CASSRGTANQPQHF
v_gene: TRBV7-2
d_gene: TRBD1
abundance: many
j_gene: TRBJ1-5

CDR3nt: TGTGCCAGCTCACCATCGTCTGTGGCTGGAAACACCATATATTTT
CDR3aa: CASSPSSVAGNTIYF
v_gene: TRBV18
d_gene: .
abundance: many
j_gene: TRBJ1-3

CDR3nt: TGTGCCATCAGTGAGATGGCGGGAGGCGAGCAGTACTTC
CDR3aa: CAISEMAGGEQYF
v_gene: TRBV10-3
d_gene: TRBD2
abundance: few
j_gene: TRBJ2-7

CDR3nt: TGTGCCAGCAGTTTACCTCCGGGACAGGGACAAGCTTTCTTT
CDR3aa: CASSLPPGQGQAFF
v_gene: TRBV28
d_gene: TRBD1
abundance: many
j_gene: TRBJ1-1

CDR3nt: TGCAGTGCTAAGACCCCGGGTGGCTACACCTTC
CDR3aa: CSAKTPGGYTF
v_gene: TRBV20-1
d_gene: .
abundance: many
j_gene: TRBJ1-2

CDR3nt: TGCAGTGCTAGAGGGATTGAAAAACTGTTTTTT
CDR3aa: CSARGIEKLFF
v_gene: TRBV20-1
d_gene: .
abundance: many
j_gene: TRBJ1-4

CDR3nt: TGTGCCAGCAGTGAATCGTTTGGAGTTTTTGGCACAGATACGCAGTATTTT
CDR3aa: CASSESFGVFGTDTQYF
v_gene: TRBV25-1
d_gene: .
abundance: many
j_gene: TRBJ2-3

CDR3nt: TGCGCCAGCAGCTCAAGAGGGACTAGCGGGGGGCCCTCCTACAATGAGCAGTTCTTC
CDR3aa: CASSSRGTSGGPSYNEQFF
v_gene: TRBV4-1
d_gene: TRBD2
abundance: many
j_gene: TRBJ2-1

CDR3nt: TGCGCCAGCAGCCTGACAGGAGAGTATGGCTACACCTTC
CDR3aa: CASSLTGEYGYTF
v_gene: TRBV5-1
d_gene: .
abundance: many
j_gene: TRBJ1-2

CDR3nt: TGTGCCAGCAGTTTACTACAGGGGAATCAGCCCCAGCATTTT
CDR3aa: CASSLLQGNQPQHF
v_gene: TRBV12-3/TRBV12-4
d_gene: TRBD1
abundance: many
j_gene: TRBJ1-5

CDR3nt: TGTGCCAGCAGTCCGGGGGTTACCGGGGAGCTGTTTTTT
CDR3aa: CASSPGVTGELFF
v_gene: TRBV3-1
d_gene: .
abundance: many
j_gene: TRBJ2-2

CDR3nt: TGTGCCAGCAGTTTATTACAGGGTATGGGGAACGAGCAGTACTTC
CDR3aa: CASSLLQGMGNEQYF
v_gene: TRBV28
d_gene: .
abundance: many
j_gene: TRBJ2-7

CDR3nt: TGTGCCAGCAGATTGGATGGCCAAGAGACCCAGTACTTC
CDR3aa: CASRLDGQETQYF
v_gene: TRBV12-3/TRBV12-4
d_gene: .
abundance: .
j_gene: TRBJ2-5

CDR3nt: TGTGCCACCAGCAGAGAACCCGGGGGGATCGGAAACACCATATATTTT
CDR3aa: CATSREPGGIGNTIYF
v_gene: TRBV15
d_gene: .
abundance: many
j_gene: TRBJ1-3

CDR3nt: TGTGCCAGCTCAGCCTCTAGCGGGGCGGTGGAAGATACGCAGTATTTT
CDR3aa: CASSASSGAVEDTQYF
v_gene: TRBV18
d_gene: TRBD2
abundance: many
j_gene: TRBJ2-3

CDR3nt: TGCGCCAGCAGCTTACAGGGAAGTACAACTAATGAAAAACTGTTTTTT
CDR3aa: CASSLQGSTTNEKLFF
v_gene: TRBV5-1
d_gene: .
abundance: many
j_gene: TRBJ1-4

CDR3nt: TGTGCCAGCAGCTTGGACAGGGTAGATGAAAAACTGTTTTTT
CDR3aa: CASSLDRVDEKLFF
v_gene: TRBV11-2
d_gene: TRBD1
abundance: many
j_gene: TRBJ1-4

CDR3nt: TGCAGTGCTAGGCAGGGAGGTAATCAGCCCCAGCATTTT
CDR3aa: CSARQGGNQPQHF
v_gene: TRBV20-1
d_gene: .
abundance: many
j_gene: TRBJ1-5

CDR3nt: TGTGCCAGTAGTATGTTGAAAGGGGTCAAGAACACTGAAGCTTTCTTT
CDR3aa: CASSMLKGVKNTEAFF
v_gene: TRBV19
d_gene: .
abundance: many
j_gene: TRBJ1-1

CDR3nt: TGTGCCAGCAGTGAAGCGGGACTAGCGGGAACCTACGAGCAGTACTTC
CDR3aa: CASSEAGLAGTYEQYF
v_gene: TRBV2
d_gene: TRBD2
abundance: .
j_gene: TRBJ2-7

CDR3nt: TGTGCCATCAGTGAGTCTCCCCTCGGGACAGGGGGATCGGAGACCCAGTACTTC
CDR3aa: CAISESPLGTGGSETQYF
v_gene: TRBV10-3
d_gene: TRBD1
abundance: many
j_gene: TRBJ2-5

CDR3nt: TGCAGTGCTACCAGACCCACTCTGAATGAGCAGTTCTTC
CDR3aa: CSATRPTLNEQFF
v_gene: TRBV20-1
d_gene: .
abundance: many
j_gene: TRBJ2-1

CDR3nt: TGCGCCAGCAGTGAACCAGGGATCACAGATACGCAGTATTTT
CDR3aa: CASSEPGITDTQYF
v_gene: TRBV10-2
d_gene: .
abundance: many
j_gene: TRBJ2-3

CDR3nt: TGTGCCAGCAGACCGGACGAGTTCGAGGGGGCCCAGTACTTC
CDR3aa: CASRPDEFEGAQYF
v_gene: TRBV11-2
d_gene: .
abundance: many
j_gene: TRBJ2-5

CDR3nt: TGCGCCAGCAGCTCGGACAATAACTATGGCTACACCTTC
CDR3aa: CASSSDNNYGYTF
v_gene: TRBV5-1
d_gene: .
abundance: many
j_gene: TRBJ1-2

CDR3nt: TGTGCCAGCTCACCACGAAGCGGGGGCAACTACAATGAGCAGTTCTTC
CDR3aa: CASSPRSGGNYNEQFF
v_gene: TRBV18
d_gene: TRBD2
abundance: .
j_gene: TRBJ2-1

CDR3nt: TGCGCCAGCAGCTACACTAGGGTCGGCACAGATACGCAGTATTTT
CDR3aa: CASSYTRVGTDTQYF
v_gene: TRBV5-1
d_gene: .
abundance: many
j_gene: TRBJ2-3

CDR3nt: TGTGCCAGCAGCCGGGGGGGTAAAAACAATGAGCAGTTCTTC
CDR3aa: CASSRGGKNNEQFF
v_gene: TRBV11-3
d_gene: TRBD2
abundance: .
j_gene: TRBJ2-1

CDR3nt: TGTGCCAGCAGTCCTAACTATGGCTACACCTTC
CDR3aa: CASSPNYGYTF
v_gene: TRBV6-2/TRBV6-3
d_gene: .
abundance: many
j_gene: TRBJ1-2

CDR3nt: TGTGCCAGCAGCTTAGAAGCCCAGGGGGCCTACGAGCAGTACTTC
CDR3aa: CASSLEAQGAYEQYF
v_gene: TRBV11-2
d_gene: TRBD1
abundance: many
j_gene: TRBJ2-7

CDR3nt: TGTGCCAGCAGTCTCACCGGGACCCCGGATCAGCCCCAGCATTTT
CDR3aa: CASSLTGTPDQPQHF
v_gene: TRBV7-2
d_gene: .
abundance: few
j_gene: TRBJ1-5

CDR3nt: TGTGCCACCAGTGAACCCGGGACAGACACTGAAGCTTTCTTT
CDR3aa: CATSEPGTDTEAFF
v_gene: TRBV24-1
d_gene: TRBD1
abundance: many
j_gene: TRBJ1-1

CDR3nt: TGTGCCTGGAGGGATAAGGGGAATTCACCCCTCCACTTT
CDR3aa: CAWRDKGNSPLHF
v_gene: TRBV30
d_gene: .
abundance: many
j_gene: TRBJ1-6

CDR3nt: TGCGCCAGCAGCACCCGGACAGGGGGCGCGGTGAGCTCCTACAATGAGCAGTTCTTC
CDR3aa: CASSTRTGGAVSSYNEQFF
v_gene: TRBV5-1
d_gene: TRBD1
abundance: many
j_gene: TRBJ2-1

CDR3nt: TGTGCCAGCTCAGGGGGGACAGAACACTACGAGCAGTACTTC
CDR3aa: CASSGGTEHYEQYF
v_gene: TRBV18
d_gene: .
abundance: many
j_gene: TRBJ2-7

CDR3nt: TGTGCCAGCAGCCCGCGGAGCGGGGGGTTTCGGAATGAGCAGTTCTTC
CDR3aa: CASSPRSGGFRNEQFF
v_gene: TRBV9
d_gene: TRBD2
abundance: many
j_gene: TRBJ2-1

CDR3nt: TGTGCCAGCAGCTCCCACTCAGGGGCGGAGGAGCTGTTTTTT
CDR3aa: CASSSHSGAEELFF
v_gene: TRBV7-3
d_gene: .
abundance: many
j_gene: TRBJ2-2

CDR3nt: TGCGCCAGCAGCCCCCCCGGGTCTAGCACAGATACGCAGTATTTT
CDR3aa: CASSPPGSSTDTQYF
v_gene: TRBV5-1
d_gene: .
abundance: many
j_gene: TRBJ2-3

CDR3nt: TGCAGCGTTGAAGATGGACAGGGCTTTGGCTACACCTTC
CDR3aa: CSVEDGQGFGYTF
v_gene: TRBV29-1
d_gene: TRBD1
abundance: many
j_gene: TRBJ1-2

CDR3nt: TGTGCCAGCACTAGAAGTGGGGGGCCTAAAGAGACCCAGTACTTC
CDR3aa: CASTRSGGPKETQYF
v_gene: TRBV27
d_gene: .
abundance: many
j_gene: TRBJ2-5

CDR3nt: TGTGCCACCAGTGATTTGCGAGGGGGCGCCGGTGGCTACACCTTC
CDR3aa: CATSDLRGGAGGYTF
v_gene: TRBV24-1
d_gene: TRBD1
abundance: many
j_gene: TRBJ1-2

CDR3nt: TGTGCCAGCAGGGGGGTAGCAGATACGCAGTATTTT
CDR3aa: CASRGVADTQYF
v_gene: TRBV11-2
d_gene: .
abundance: many
j_gene: TRBJ2-3

CDR3nt: TGTGCCAGCAGTGAATATGTGACACCGGATGAAGCTTTCTTT
CDR3aa: CASSEYVTPDEAFF
v_gene: TRBV2
d_gene: .
abundance: many
j_gene: TRBJ1-1

CDR3nt: TGTGCCAGCAGCCAAGACTCCTACAGGAACTCCTACAATGAGCAGTTCTTC
CDR3aa: CASSQDSYRNSYNEQFF
v_gene: TRBV3-1
d_gene: .
abundance: many
j_gene: TRBJ2-1

CDR3nt: TGCGCCAGCATCTTAGCTCCGGGACGGAGCTCTGGGGCCAACGTCCTGACTTTC
CDR3aa: CASILAPGRSSGANVLTF
v_gene: TRBV5-1
d_gene: .
abundance: many
j_gene: TRBJ2-6